These T cell receptor beta chains were read from a single sample in a study of T cells in localized non-small cell lung cancer. Here immunoSEQ multiplex PCR was the method, and the copy in TCRdb shows in-frame clones only, minus some. The table shows tens of thousands of clones, with 90% occurring only once. The source material was peripheral blood, sampled before any cancer treatment. The receptors shown here come from a woman between 35 and 70 years old with stage I lung adenocarcinoma. Both conserved end residues are part of each CDR3. D genes are given only for firm matches. Only part of the rows carry a size: once, few, many, or a class if the clone is expanded.

D gene	J gene	clone size	V gene	CDR3 DNA	CDR3 protein
-	TRBJ1-1	-	TRBV5-1	TGCGCCAGCAGGGGTTGGGGGGGCGCTGAAAACACTGAAGCTTTCTTT	CASRGWGGAENTEAFF
TRBD1	TRBJ1-5	-	TRBV6-6	TGTGCCAGCAGTCGACAGGGCGGAGATCAGCCCCAGCATTTT	CASSRQGGDQPQHF
-	TRBJ1-4	-	TRBV9	TGTGCCAGCAGCGTACAGGCCTTCAATGAAAAACTGTTTTTT	CASSVQAFNEKLFF
TRBD1	TRBJ1-1	-	TRBV6-6	TGTGCCAGCAGTCGATCCGGGACAGCGAACACTGAAGCTTTCTTT	CASSRSGTANTEAFF
-	TRBJ1-1	-	TRBV7-2	TGTGCCAGCAGCTTATCCCTGAACACTGAAGCTTTCTTT	CASSLSLNTEAFF
-	TRBJ1-4	-	TRBV18	TGTGCCAGCTCACCCCCCGGGGGTAATGAAAAACTGTTTTTT	CASSPPGGNEKLFF
-	TRBJ2-2	once	TRBV9	TGTGCCAGCGCTTCTGGGGGCAACACCGGGGAGCTGTTTTTT	CASASGGNTGELFF
-	TRBJ2-3	-	TRBV7-9	TGTGCCAGCAGGGATGGCACAGATACGCAGTATTTT	CASRDGTDTQYF
-	TRBJ1-1	-	TRBV6-5	TGTGCCAGCAGTTACTCGGGCAGGGTAAACACTGAAGCTTTCTTT	CASSYSGRVNTEAFF
-	TRBJ1-5	-	TRBV10-3	TGTGCCATCAGTAGGGAAGCCAATCAGCCCCAGCATTTT	CAISREANQPQHF
-	TRBJ1-1	-	TRBV10-3	TGTGCCATCAGTGACGAGGTTATGAACACTGAAGCTTTCTTT	CAISDEVMNTEAFF
TRBD1	TRBJ2-7	-	TRBV5-1	TGCGCCAGCAGCCACAGGGGTGACCACACCTACGAGCAGTACTTC	CASSHRGDHTYEQYF
-	TRBJ2-3	-	TRBV9	TGTGCCAGCAGCCCACGAGACCCCTTGGATACGCAGTATTTT	CASSPRDPLDTQYF
-	TRBJ1-2	-	TRBV4-2	TGTGCCAGCAGCCGCGGCCCCGCGGGGGCTGTCGACTATGGCTACACCTTC	CASSRGPAGAVDYGYTF
-	TRBJ1-2	-	TRBV5-1	TGCGCCAGCACCAATAATCCGGGCAATGGCTACACCTTC	CASTNNPGNGYTF
TRBD1	TRBJ1-1	-	TRBV6-6	TGTGCCAGCAGTTGGGGGGACAGGGGGAGTGAAGCTTTCTTT	CASSWGDRGSEAFF
TRBD2	TRBJ2-1	-	TRBV5-1	TGCGCCAGCAGCACAGCGGGGGGGAGCTACAATGAGCAGTTCTTC	CASSTAGGSYNEQFF
-	TRBJ2-2	-	TRBV1	TGCACCCCCCAGGGGGGGGAGCTGTTTTTT	CTPQGGELFF
-	TRBJ1-4	-	TRBV30	TGTGCCTGTACCGCGATAGTCCTCGAATTCGGGGAAAAACTGTTTTTT	CACTAIVLEFGEKLFF
-	TRBJ1-1	-	TRBV7-9	TGTGCCAGCAGCTTAAGTGGCGGCTATGAAGCTTTCTTT	CASSLSGGYEAFF
-	TRBJ1-1	-	TRBV21-1	TGTGCCAGCAGCAATGTTGAGGGGAAACCCGGGAACACTGAAGCTTTCTTT	CASSNVEGKPGNTEAFF
-	TRBJ2-2	-	TRBV25-1	TGTGCCAGCAGTGAATATATTAGCACCGGGGAGCTGTTTTTT	CASSEYISTGELFF
-	TRBJ1-6	-	TRBV5-6	TGTGCCAGCAGCTTGGGAGGGAAGAATTCACCCCTCCACTTT	CASSLGGKNSPLHF
-	TRBJ1-1	once	TRBV6-1	TGTGCCAGCAGTGAAGCGGCCCCCCTGGGGGCTTTCTTT	CASSEAAPLGAFF
TRBD2	TRBJ2-5	-	TRBV11-2	TGTGCCAGCAGCCTGGGGACTAGCGGTCAAGAGACCCAGTACTTC	CASSLGTSGQETQYF
-	TRBJ1-1	few	TRBV7-2	TGTGCCAGCAGCTTAGCGGTAACTGAAGCTTTCTTT	CASSLAVTEAFF
-	TRBJ1-1	-	TRBV7-9	TGTGCCAGCAGCTCCTCCGGGACCGCCGAAGCTTTCTTT	CASSSSGTAEAFF
-	TRBJ2-1	-	TRBV7-9	TGTGCCAGCAGCTCCCGACTAGCTGGGGGGCACGGATACAATGAGCAGTTCTTC	CASSSRLAGGHGYNEQFF
TRBD2	TRBJ2-7	-	TRBV5-4	TGTGCCAGCAGTCGACAACGGGGGGACCTCGAGCAGTACTTC	CASSRQRGDLEQYF
TRBD2	TRBJ2-1	-	TRBV11-2	TGTGCCAGCAGATCCCGGGGGGGCCGGAATGAGCAGTTCTTC	CASRSRGGRNEQFF
TRBD1	TRBJ2-5	medium-sized	TRBV19	TGTGCCAGTAAGCCTTCGTCAGGGGGCGGTGAGACCCAGTACTTC	CASKPSSGGGETQYF
-	TRBJ2-7	-	TRBV28	TGTGCCAGCCATAAGACAGGCGCGACCTACGAGCAGTACTTC	CASHKTGATYEQYF
-	TRBJ1-4	-	TRBV7-8	TGTGCCAGCCAGTTAGGGGGGTTTAGGAAGGAAAAACTGTTTTTT	CASQLGGFRKEKLFF
-	TRBJ1-6	-	TRBV7-3	TGTGCCAGCAGCTCTGACCGGGGTTCACCCCTCCACTTT	CASSSDRGSPLHF
-	TRBJ2-7	-	TRBV19	TGTGCCAGTAGTCTCAAACCTTCCTACGAGCAGTACTTC	CASSLKPSYEQYF
-	TRBJ1-3	-	TRBV4-1	TGCGCCAGCAGCCAAGAGGGAGGAGGCGGAATCTCTGGAAACACCATATATTTT	CASSQEGGGGISGNTIYF
-	TRBJ1-5	-	TRBV27	TGTGCCAGCAGTTTCCAGGGCGCGGGCAATCAGCCCCAGCATTTT	CASSFQGAGNQPQHF
TRBD2	TRBJ2-1	-	TRBV27	TGTGCCAGCAGCTTCATACTAGCGGGGGGGCCCAATGAGCAGTTCTTC	CASSFILAGGPNEQFF
-	TRBJ2-7	-	TRBV25-1	TGTGCCAGCAGTGAATATCGGGGATCCCACGAGCAGTACTTC	CASSEYRGSHEQYF
-	TRBJ2-1	-	TRBV4-2	TGTGCCAGCAGCCAAGCCTCGGGACTCAATGAGCAGTTCTTC	CASSQASGLNEQFF
-	TRBJ1-3	-	TRBV7-9	TGTGCCAGCAGCTTACCCGAAACAGGGCTAGGAAACACCATATATTTT	CASSLPETGLGNTIYF
TRBD1	TRBJ1-4	-	TRBV30	TGTGCCTGGGGGACCGGGACAGGGGATGAAAAACTGTTTTTT	CAWGTGTGDEKLFF
TRBD1	TRBJ2-3	once	TRBV5-6	TGTGCCAGCAGCTGCACAGGGGGCACTAGCACAGATACGCAGTATTTT	CASSCTGGTSTDTQYF
TRBD1	TRBJ1-2	-	TRBV29-1	TGCAGCGTTGAGGGGACAGGGGAGGGCCCTGGCTACACCTTC	CSVEGTGEGPGYTF
-	TRBJ2-2	-	TRBV28	TGTGCCAGCAGTTTCAGTTATTACACCGGGGAGCTGTTTTTT	CASSFSYYTGELFF
-	TRBJ2-1	once	TRBV6-5	TGTGCCAGCAGTTACTCGTGGGGGAACCCAGACAATGAGCAGTTCTTC	CASSYSWGNPDNEQFF
-	TRBJ2-7	-	TRBV15	TGTGCCACCAGCCCGCGAATAGCGGCAACGGGGGAGCAGTACTTC	CATSPRIAATGEQYF
-	TRBJ2-7	-	TRBV7-9	TGTGCCAGCAGCTTGGACGGATCCTCTTACGAGCAGTACTTC	CASSLDGSSYEQYF
TRBD2	TRBJ2-3	-	TRBV7-3	TGTGCCAGCAGCTCGACCGGGACTAGCGGGGCTCTGGATACGCAGTATTTT	CASSSTGTSGALDTQYF
-	TRBJ2-1	-	TRBV7-9	TGTGCCAGCAGCTCGATCGTTGATGAGCAGTTCTTC	CASSSIVDEQFF
-	TRBJ1-2	once	TRBV28	TGTGCCAGCAGCTCTACCGAGGCCCTACGGGTGAACTATGGCTACACCTTC	CASSSTEALRVNYGYTF
-	TRBJ1-1	-	TRBV9	TGTGCCAGCAGCGTAGAAGGACAGCTCTTGAACACTGAAGCTTTCTTT	CASSVEGQLLNTEAFF